This passage covers 29 T cell receptor beta chains from one sample sequenced in a study of OX40 agonist ivuxolimab in advanced cancers. Clones were read by immunoSEQ multiplex PCR, and TCRdb kept only the in-frame ones, dropping some. The profile shows over 10,000 clones, about 76% of them singletons. The specimen was CD4+ or CD8+ T cells sorted from blood, collected in a trial of the OX40 agonist ivuxolimab. These receptors all come from an adult with an advanced solid tumor such as melanoma, head and neck, liver or kidney cancer.

This clone was counted once. The gene calls are TRBV28 and TRBJ1-2; TRBD1 agrees at 8 bases. CDR1 is MDHEN, CDR2 SYDVKM, per germline. The CDR3 is 15 amino acids. V was pared by 8 bases and J by 4 bases, with 12 bases of the junction left unmatched. The CDR3: CASLTDRDRLYGYTF. In DNA form, the CDR3 reads TGTGCCAGCCTGACCGACCGGGACAGGCTCTATGGCTACACCTTC.

Relative to its sample, this clone is medium-sized. J is TRBJ1-1 and V is TRBV20-1; 7 bases are shared with TRBD1. The germline gives CDR1 DFQATT, CDR2 SNEGSKA (reference sequence). CDR3 length equals 11 residues. Trimming removed 0 bases from V and 11 bases from J; junction bases left unmatched: 3. The CDR3 region has the DNA TGCAGTGCTAGAGACAGGGGGTGGGCTTTCTTT. This encodes CSARDRGWAFF.

The chain combines TRBV29-1 with TRBJ2-3; 9 positions match TRBD1. J gave up 3 bases and V 6 bases, and 7 bases lay outside the gene matches. Germline CDR1 reads SQVTM; CDR2 reads ANQGSEA. There are 14 residues in the CDR3. CDR3 residues: CSVEGQGMTDTQYF. The CDR3 nucleotides read TGCAGCGTCGAGGGACAGGGAATGACAGATACGCAGTATTTT.

CDR3: CASSLLAGGNEQFF. The DNA for the CDR3 is TGTGCCAGCAGCCTCCTAGCGGGAGGGAATGAGCAGTTCTTC. The rearrangement uses TRBV11-1 and TRBJ2-1; TRBD2 matches at 12 bases. V trimming: 5 bases; J trimming: 7 bases; junction bases outside the gene matches: 3. The CDR3 extends over 14 amino acids. CDR1 and CDR2 (germline): SGHAT, FQDESV (reference sequence).

The J gene is TRBJ1-1, the V gene TRBV28, with a tentative D call TRBD1 (6 bases). V was trimmed by 3 bases and J by 7 bases, leaving 9 bases between them. Germline lookup yields CDR1 MDHEN and CDR2 SYDVKM. This CDR3 is 12 amino acids long. The CDR3, as DNA: TGTGCCAGCAGTTTGGTAGGGGGTGAAGCTTTCTTT. Encoded protein: CASSLVGGEAFF.

This chain uses TRBV7-6 with TRBJ1-5; tentative D call: TRBD1 (5 bases). The germline V gene has CDR1 SGHVS and CDR2 FNYEAQ. The CDR3 has 15 residues. Between the trimmed V and J ends, which lost 4 bases and 2 bases, there was a span of 12 bases. As DNA, the CDR3 is TGTGCCAGCAGCTCCTCAGGGTACGGCAATCAGCCCCAGCATTTT. It translates to CASSSSGYGNQPQHF. Filled out from reference TRBV7-6 and TRBJ1-5, the complete variable domain reads GAGVSQSPRYKVTKRGQDVALRCDPISGHVSLYWYRQALGQGPEFLTYFNYEAQQDKSGLPNDRFSAERPEGSISTLTIQRTEQRDSAMYRCASSSSGYGNQPQHFGDGTRLSIL.

V usage is TRBV9 and J usage is TRBJ2-2, with 12 bases lining up with TRBD2. With 3 bases clipped from V and 4 bases from J, the junction kept 4 bases outside the gene matches. The CDR3 has 16 residues. Germline values: CDR1 SGDLS, CDR2 YYNGEE. Written as DNA, the CDR3 is TGTGCCAGCAGCGGCACTAGCGGGAGGTTCACCGGGGAGCTGTTTTTT. This encodes CASSGTSGRFTGELFF.

This clone was found a few times. The chain carries TRBV5-1 and TRBJ2-5, with 7 bases fitting TRBD1. With 4 bases clipped from V and 2 bases from J, the junction kept 5 bases outside the gene matches. The germline V gene has CDR1 SGHRS and CDR2 YFSETQ. The CDR3 totals 14 residues. The CDR3 loop is CASSVGQNQETQYF. DNA of the CDR3: TGCGCCAGCAGCGTGGGACAGAATCAAGAGACCCAGTACTTC.

The table lists this clone with a count of one. A junction end diverges from the germline sequence, so it may reflect a read error. V usage is TRBV4-3 and J usage is TRBJ1-2; tentative D call: TRBD1 (6 bases). This CDR3 has 13 residues. CDR1 is LGHNA and CDR2 is YSLEER in the germline V gene. The CDR3 is CVSSYSGAYGYTF. The CDR3 bases are TGCGTCAGCAGCTACTCGGGGGCATATGGCTACACCTTC.

This clone was recorded a few times. The sample contains more than one DNA sequence encoding this CDR3. CDR3 bases: TGTGCCAGCACCGGACAGGGGAACACTGAAGCTTTCTTT. It codes for CASTGQGNTEAFF. The chain is built from TRBV27 and TRBJ1-1; 8 bases match TRBD1. The V segment lost 7 bases and the J segment 1 base; nucleotides outside the gene matches: 2. Looked up from germline, CDR1 is MNHEY and CDR2 is SMNVEV (reference sequence). CDR3 length: 13 amino acids.

This chain links TRBV7-6 with TRBJ2-7; D remains ambiguous. V lost 1 base, J lost 1 base, and 8 bases lay in between. Germline lookup yields CDR1 SGHVS and CDR2 FNYEAQ. The CDR3 extends over 14 amino acids. DNA of the CDR3: TGTGCCAGCAGCTTAGGCGCCACTTCCTACGAGCAGTACGTC. It specifies CASSLGATSYEQYV.

This clone was counted between two and nine times. This sequence joins TRBV15 and TRBJ1-5, with 10 bases that match TRBD1. Per the germline V gene, CDR1 is LNHNV and CDR2 is YYDKDF (reference sequence). V dropped 4 bases and J dropped 7; count of bases not matched to a gene: 4. The CDR3 extends over 14 amino acids. CDR3 protein: CATSIRQGAQPQHF. CDR3 in DNA: TGTGCCACCAGCATTAGACAGGGGGCACAGCCCCAGCATTTT.

V is TRBV15 and J is TRBJ1-1, with a possible D match to TRBD1 (6 bases). V was cut by 4 bases and J by 2 bases, with 14 bases left in between. The CDR3 totals 15 residues. CDR1 and CDR2 from the germline V gene are LNHNV and YYDKDF (reference sequence). DNA for the CDR3: TGTGCCACCAGCACCTTTAGGGGGGGAAACACTGAAGCTTTCTTT. The encoded protein is CATSTFRGGNTEAFF. The full variable domain, in which reference TRBV15 and TRBJ1-1 provide the parts outside the CDR3, is DAMVIQNPRYQVTQFGKPVTLSCSQTLNHNVMYWYQQKSSQAPKLLFHYYDKDFNNEADTPDNFQSRRPNTSFCFLDIRSPGLGDTAMYLCATSTFRGGNTEAFFGQGTRLTVV.

This rearrangement joins TRBV14 to TRBJ2-1; D is possibly TRBD1 or TRBD2 (5 bases each). Germline lookup yields CDR1 SGHDN and CDR2 FVKESK. The CDR3 runs to 11 residues. With 1 base removed from V and 10 bases from J, the gap between germline ends came to 5 bases. CDR3 sequence (DNA): TGTGCCAGCAGCCAAGGGGGGGAGCAGTTCTTC. This translates into CASSQGGEQFF. Together with reference TRBV14 and TRBJ2-1, the CDR3 gives the full variable domain: EAGVTQFPSHSVIEKGQTVTLRCDPISGHDNLYWYRRVMGKEIKFLLHFVKESKQDESGMPNNRFLAERTGGTYSTLKVQPAELEDSGVYFCASSQGGEQFFGPGTRLTVL.

A few counts support this clone. At one end the junction does not follow the germline gene, possibly because of a read error. This chain connects TRBV7-9 to TRBJ2-7; 13 bases agree with TRBD2. The germline gives CDR1 SEHNR, CDR2 FQNEAQ (reference sequence). CDR3 length equals 13 residues. CDR3 region: CASSPGLAGEQHF. CDR3 DNA: TGTGCCAGCAGCCCTGGACTAGCGGGAGAGCAGCACTTC.

This clone was counted only a few times. The V and J genes are TRBV11-2 and TRBJ2-5; the D is unclear. The ends were cut back, 4 bases at V and 5 bases at J, with 14 bases in the middle. This CDR3 has 14 residues. CDR1 and CDR2 from the germline V gene are SGHAT and FQNNGV. CDR3 in DNA: TGTGCCAGCAGCTCCCACCTGGTGGAGGAGACCCAGTACTTC. Its protein product is CASSSHLVEETQYF.

The chain links TRBV19 to TRBJ2-1, with 8 positions matching TRBD2. CDR1 and CDR2 from the germline V gene are LNHDA and SQIVND (reference sequence). V dropped 7 bases and J dropped 7; count of bases not matched to a gene: 9. The CDR3 has 14 residues. The CDR3 protein is CASNPGGPGNEQFF. In nucleotides, the CDR3 is TGTGCCAGTAACCCGGGAGGGCCGGGGAATGAGCAGTTCTTC.

The genes are TRBV19 and TRBJ2-7; maybe TRBD2 (6 bases). The ends were cut back, 4 bases at V and 0 bases at J, with 16 bases in the middle. The CDR3 has 16 residues. Germline assignment: CDR1 LNHDA and CDR2 SQIVND (reference sequence). In DNA form, the CDR3 reads TGTGCCAGTAGTACCCACCGGGACTCGAGCTCCTACGAGCAGTACTTC. Protein product: CASSTHRDSSSYEQYF.

By its share, this clone is medium-sized. The V gene is TRBV7-9, the J gene TRBJ1-5; D might be TRBD1 (5 bases). The CDR3 spans 15 residues. Trimming took 5 bases from V and 3 from J, leaving 14 bases between them. Germline V gene lookup returns CDR1 SEHNR and CDR2 FQNEAQ (reference sequence). The chain's CDR3 is CASSRQGPYNQPQHF. CDR3 coding DNA: TGTGCCAGCAGCCGGCAGGGACCCTACAATCAGCCCCAGCATTTT. Based on the CDR3 plus reference TRBV7-9 and TRBJ1-5, the full variable domain is DTGVSQNPRHKITKRGQNVTFRCDPISEHNRLYWYRQTLGQGPEFLTYFQNEAQLEKSRLLSDRFSAERPKGSFSTLEIQRTEQGDSAMYLCASSRQGPYNQPQHFGDGTRLSIL.

Concerning this clone itself: Other DNA sequences in this sample translate to the same CDR3. The V gene is TRBV19, the J gene TRBJ2-3; D is possibly TRBD2 (6 bases). CDR1 LNHDA and CDR2 SQIVND come from the germline V gene (reference sequence). The V gene lost 3 bases and the J gene lost 5 bases, with 15 bases spanning the gap. The length of the CDR3 is 15 residues. CDR3: CASSIGLSGQDTQYF. The CDR3 DNA sequence: TGTGCCAGTAGTATTGGACTATCTGGGCAAGATACGCAGTATTTT.

The table lists this clone with a count of one. Other DNA sequences in this specimen translate into the identical CDR3. V and J are TRBV19 and TRBJ1-3, with unresolved D. The ends were cut back, 3 bases at V and 4 bases at J, with 4 bases in the middle. CDR3 length: 12 residues. Germline-derived CDR1 and CDR2 are LNHDA and SQIVND (reference sequence). CDR3 loop: CASSISGNTIYF. CDR3 bases: TGTGCCAGTAGTATCTCGGGAAACACCATATATTTT.

The chain combines TRBV18 with TRBJ2-1; D perhaps matches TRBD2 (6 bases). Trimming removed 2 bases at V and 2 bases at J, with 10 bases between. There are 15 residues in the CDR3. Germline V gene sequence: CDR1 KGHSH, CDR2 LQKENI. CDR3 bases: TGTGCCAGCTCACCAGGGGGGTCCCCCTACAATGAGCAGTTCTTC. It is translated as CASSPGGSPYNEQFF.

This clone came up once. The V gene is TRBV28, the J gene TRBJ2-5; the match to TRBD1 covers 8 bases. Losses at the gene ends were 2 bases for V and 3 bases for J; bases not matched to a gene: 5. The germline CDR1 and CDR2 sequences are MDHEN and SYDVKM. This CDR3 contains 15 residues. In DNA, the CDR3 is TGTGCCAGCAGTTTACTGACAGGGGTTAAAGAGACCCAGTACTTC. Protein: CASSLLTGVKETQYF.

This clone was counted a single time. The chain is built from TRBV7-2 and TRBJ1-2, with TRBD1 matching over 9 bases. The V gene end was trimmed by 3 bases and the J gene end by 3 bases; junction bases not matched to a gene: 8. CDR3 length equals 16 residues. Per germline, CDR1 SGHTA and CDR2 FQGNSA. The DNA of the CDR3 is TGTGCCAGCAGCTTGGGGCCACAGGGGGCGTACTATGGCTACACCTTC. Its protein is CASSLGPQGAYYGYTF.

V is TRBV13 and J is TRBJ2-3; tentative D call: TRBD2 (5 bases). CDR1 and CDR2 from the germline V gene are PRHDT and FYEKMQ (reference sequence). V lost 0 bases and J 7 bases, leaving 14 bases between the germline ends. This CDR3 is 15 amino acids long. The CDR3, as DNA: TGTGCCAGCAGCTTAGGACTAGACAATCTCCATACGCAGTATTTT. Protein: CASSLGLDNLHTQYF.

V gene TRBV11-2 combines with J gene TRBJ1-3; D uncertain. This CDR3 is built from 17 residues. CDR1 and CDR2 from the germline V gene are SGHAT and FQNNGV. Trimming pared 1 base from V and 0 bases from J, leaving 13 bases between. CDR3 protein: CASSLALREASGNTIYF. The CDR3 region has the DNA TGTGCCAGCAGCTTAGCTTTGAGGGAGGCCTCTGGAAACACCATATATTTT.

The rearrangement links TRBV6-1 to TRBJ1-1; 9 bases match TRBD1. The CDR3 has 15 amino acids. Germline CDR1 reads MNHNS; CDR2 reads SASEGT. Trimming at V came to 1 base and at J to 4 bases, leaving 4 bases not matched to a gene. The CDR3, as DNA: TGTGCCAGCAGTGAAGGACCGGGACAGGGCACTGAAGCTTTCTTT. It codes for CASSEGPGQGTEAFF.

This sequence joins TRBV2 and TRBJ2-1, with 13 nucleotides matching TRBD2. Germline assignment: CDR1 SNHLY and CDR2 FYNNEI. The CDR3 consists of 17 residues. The V gene end was trimmed by 4 bases and the J gene end by 0 bases; junction bases not matched to a gene: 3. CDR3 amino acids: CASSGLAGGTSYNEQFF. The DNA for the CDR3 is TGTGCCAGCAGTGGACTAGCGGGGGGCACCTCCTACAATGAGCAGTTCTTC.

The chain couples TRBV4-3 to TRBJ2-1; D unresolved. Per germline, CDR1 LGHNA and CDR2 YSLEER. The CDR3 is made up of 14 amino acids. Trimming took off 0 bases at V and 5 bases at J, with 8 bases between the two ends. CDR3: CASSQDGKNNEQFF. Written as DNA, the CDR3 is TGCGCCAGCAGCCAAGATGGCAAAAACAATGAGCAGTTCTTC.